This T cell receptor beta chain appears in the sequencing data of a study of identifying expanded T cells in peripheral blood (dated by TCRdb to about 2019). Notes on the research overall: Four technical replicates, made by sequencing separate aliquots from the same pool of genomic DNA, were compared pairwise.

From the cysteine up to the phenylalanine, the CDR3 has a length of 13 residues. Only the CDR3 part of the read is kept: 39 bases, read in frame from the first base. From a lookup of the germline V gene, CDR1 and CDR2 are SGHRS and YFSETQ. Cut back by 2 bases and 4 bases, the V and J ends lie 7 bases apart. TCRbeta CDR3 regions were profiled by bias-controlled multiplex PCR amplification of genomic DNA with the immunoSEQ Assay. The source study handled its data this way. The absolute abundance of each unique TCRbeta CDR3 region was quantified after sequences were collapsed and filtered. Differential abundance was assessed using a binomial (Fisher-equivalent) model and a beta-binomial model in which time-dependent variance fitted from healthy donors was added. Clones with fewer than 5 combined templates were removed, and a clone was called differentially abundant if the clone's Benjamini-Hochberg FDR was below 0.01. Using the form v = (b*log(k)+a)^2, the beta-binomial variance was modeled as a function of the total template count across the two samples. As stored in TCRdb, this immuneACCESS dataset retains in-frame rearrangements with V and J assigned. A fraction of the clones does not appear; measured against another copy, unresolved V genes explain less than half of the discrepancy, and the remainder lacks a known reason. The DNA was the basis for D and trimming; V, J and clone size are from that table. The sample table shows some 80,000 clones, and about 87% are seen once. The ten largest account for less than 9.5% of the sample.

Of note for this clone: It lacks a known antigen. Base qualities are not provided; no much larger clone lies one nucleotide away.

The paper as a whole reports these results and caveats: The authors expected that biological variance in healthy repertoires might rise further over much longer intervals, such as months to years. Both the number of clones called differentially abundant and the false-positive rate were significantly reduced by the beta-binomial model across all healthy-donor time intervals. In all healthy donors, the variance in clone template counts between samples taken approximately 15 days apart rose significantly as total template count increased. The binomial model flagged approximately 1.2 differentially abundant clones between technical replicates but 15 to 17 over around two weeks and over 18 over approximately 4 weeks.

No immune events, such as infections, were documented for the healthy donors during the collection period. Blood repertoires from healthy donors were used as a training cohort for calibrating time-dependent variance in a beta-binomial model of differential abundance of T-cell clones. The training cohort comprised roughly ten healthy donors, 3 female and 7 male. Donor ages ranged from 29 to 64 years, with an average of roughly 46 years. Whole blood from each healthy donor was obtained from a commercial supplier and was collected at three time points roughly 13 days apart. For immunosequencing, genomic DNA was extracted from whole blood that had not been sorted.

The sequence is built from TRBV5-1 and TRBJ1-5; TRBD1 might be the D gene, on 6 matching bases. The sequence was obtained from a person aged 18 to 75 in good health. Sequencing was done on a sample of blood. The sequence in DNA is TGCGCCAGCAGCTTAGGACAGAATCAGCCCCAGCATTTT. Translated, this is CASSLGQNQPQHF.